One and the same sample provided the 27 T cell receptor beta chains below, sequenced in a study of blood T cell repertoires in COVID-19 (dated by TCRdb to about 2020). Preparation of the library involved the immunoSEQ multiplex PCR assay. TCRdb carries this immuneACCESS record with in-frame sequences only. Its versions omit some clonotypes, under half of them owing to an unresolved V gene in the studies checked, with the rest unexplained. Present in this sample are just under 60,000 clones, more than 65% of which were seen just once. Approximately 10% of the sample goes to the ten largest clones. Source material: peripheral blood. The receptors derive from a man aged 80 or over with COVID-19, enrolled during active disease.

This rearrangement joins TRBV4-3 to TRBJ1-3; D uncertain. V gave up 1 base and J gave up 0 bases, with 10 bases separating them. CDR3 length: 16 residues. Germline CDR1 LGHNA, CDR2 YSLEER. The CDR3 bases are TGCGCCAGCAGCCAAGGGCCCCCAATCTCTGGAAACACCATATATTTT. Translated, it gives CASSQGPPISGNTIYF.

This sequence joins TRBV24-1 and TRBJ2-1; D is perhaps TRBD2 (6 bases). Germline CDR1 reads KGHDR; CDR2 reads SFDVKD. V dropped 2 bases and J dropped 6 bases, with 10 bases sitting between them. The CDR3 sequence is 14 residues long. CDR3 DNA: TGTGCCACCAGTGATTCCCTAGCGTCCAATGAGCAGTTCTTC. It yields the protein CATSDSLASNEQFF.

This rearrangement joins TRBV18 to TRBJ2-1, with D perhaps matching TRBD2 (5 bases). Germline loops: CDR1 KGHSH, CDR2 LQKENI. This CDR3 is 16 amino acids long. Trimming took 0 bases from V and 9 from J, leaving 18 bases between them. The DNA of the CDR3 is TGTGCCAGCTCACCACCCGGGATCACCTCCCGGAGTGAGCAGTTCTTC. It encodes CASSPPGITSRSEQFF.

The CDR3 DNA sequence: TGTGCCAGCAGTTGGACAGGGGCGGTTACCGGGGAGCTGTTTTTT. It yields the protein CASSWTGAVTGELFF. This rearrangement joins TRBV6-5 to TRBJ2-2, with 9 bases lining up with TRBD1. With 4 bases clipped from V and 5 bases from J, the junction kept 5 bases outside the gene matches. The CDR3 has 15 amino acids. Germline V CDR1 and CDR2: MNHEY, SVGAGI.

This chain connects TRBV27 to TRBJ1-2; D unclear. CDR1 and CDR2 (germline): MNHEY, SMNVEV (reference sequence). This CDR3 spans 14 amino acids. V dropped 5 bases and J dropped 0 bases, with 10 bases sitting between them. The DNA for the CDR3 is TGTGCCAGCAGTCCCGACGGAGCTAACTATGGCTACACCTTC. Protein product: CASSPDGANYGYTF.

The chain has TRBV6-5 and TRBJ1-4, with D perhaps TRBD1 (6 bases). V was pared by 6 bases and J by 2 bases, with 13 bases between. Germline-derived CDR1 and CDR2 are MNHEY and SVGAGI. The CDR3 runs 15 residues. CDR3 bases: TGTGCCAGCAGGATCCTAACAGGGACTAATGAAAAACTGTTTTTT. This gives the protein CASRILTGTNEKLFF.

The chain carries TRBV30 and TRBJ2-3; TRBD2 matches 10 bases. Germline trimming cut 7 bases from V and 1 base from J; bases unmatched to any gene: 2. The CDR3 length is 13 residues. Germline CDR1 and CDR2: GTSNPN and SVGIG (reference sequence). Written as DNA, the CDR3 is TGTGCCTTAGCGGGGGGCGGCACAGATACGCAGTATTTT. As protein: CALAGGGTDTQYF. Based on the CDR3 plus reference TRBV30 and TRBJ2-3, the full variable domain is SQTIHQWPATLVQPVGSPLSLECTVEGTSNPNLYWYRQAAGRGLQLLFYSVGIGQISSEVPQNLSASRPQDRQFILSSKKLLLSDSGFYLCALAGGGTDTQYFGPGTRLTVL.

The CDR3 region has the DNA TGTGCCAGCAGTTACTCAGGGACAGGGAAGGAGCAGTACTTC. It is translated as CASSYSGTGKEQYF. The chain uses TRBV6-5 and TRBJ2-7; 9 nucleotides line up with TRBD1. Germline V gene data show CDR1 as MNHEY and CDR2 as SVGAGI. The CDR3 totals 14 residues. V trimming: 0 bases; J trimming: 7 bases; junction bases outside the gene matches: 4.

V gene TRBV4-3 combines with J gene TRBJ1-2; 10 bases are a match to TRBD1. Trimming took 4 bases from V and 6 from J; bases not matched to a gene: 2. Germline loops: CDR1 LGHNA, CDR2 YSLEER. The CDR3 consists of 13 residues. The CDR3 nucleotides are TGCGCCAGCAGCCGCGGGACAGGGGATGGCTACACCTTC. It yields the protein CASSRGTGDGYTF.

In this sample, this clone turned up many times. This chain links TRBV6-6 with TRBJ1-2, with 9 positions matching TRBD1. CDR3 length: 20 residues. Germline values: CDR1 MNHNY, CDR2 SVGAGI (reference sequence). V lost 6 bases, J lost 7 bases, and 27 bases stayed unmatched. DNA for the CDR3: TGTGCCAGCAGCGCCGCCCGGACCCTCTCCCCGGGACAGGGCTTCGGTGGCTACACCTTC. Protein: CASSAARTLSPGQGFGGYTF.

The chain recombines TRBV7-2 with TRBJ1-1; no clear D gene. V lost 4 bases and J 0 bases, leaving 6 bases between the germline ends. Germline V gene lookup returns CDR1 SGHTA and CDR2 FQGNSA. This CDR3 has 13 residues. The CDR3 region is CASSSKMNTEAFF. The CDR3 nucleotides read TGTGCCAGCAGCTCTAAGATGAACACTGAAGCTTTCTTT.

The CDR3 DNA reads as TGTGCCAGCCGCCGTCAGACAGGGCGGGCCGGGGAGCTGTTTTTT. Translated, it gives CASRRQTGRAGELFF. V is TRBV25-1 and J is TRBJ2-2; the match to TRBD1 covers 7 bases. V lost 8 bases and J lost 6; bases outside the gene matches: 12. This CDR3 has 15 residues. The V gene's germline CDR1 is MGHDK and CDR2 SYGVNS.

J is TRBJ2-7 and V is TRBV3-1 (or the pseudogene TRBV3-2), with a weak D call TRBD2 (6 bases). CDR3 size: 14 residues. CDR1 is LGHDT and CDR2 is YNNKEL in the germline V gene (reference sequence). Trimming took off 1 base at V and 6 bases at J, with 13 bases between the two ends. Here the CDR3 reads CASSQARLGGEQYV. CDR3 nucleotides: TGTGCCAGCAGCCAAGCCAGGCTCGGGGGCGAGCAGTACGTC.

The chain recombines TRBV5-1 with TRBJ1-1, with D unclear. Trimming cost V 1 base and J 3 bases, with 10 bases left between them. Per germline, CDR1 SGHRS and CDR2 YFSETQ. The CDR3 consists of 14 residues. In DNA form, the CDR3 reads TGCGCCAGCAGCTTGTCGGGTCTTGACACTGAAGCTTTCTTT. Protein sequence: CASSLSGLDTEAFF.

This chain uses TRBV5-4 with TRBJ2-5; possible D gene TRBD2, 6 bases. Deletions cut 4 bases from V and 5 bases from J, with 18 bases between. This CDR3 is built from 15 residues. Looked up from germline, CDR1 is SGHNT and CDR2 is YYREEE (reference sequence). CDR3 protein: CASSLGLTNLETQYF. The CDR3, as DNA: TGTGCCAGCAGCCTGGGACTTACCAACTTGGAGACCCAGTACTTC.

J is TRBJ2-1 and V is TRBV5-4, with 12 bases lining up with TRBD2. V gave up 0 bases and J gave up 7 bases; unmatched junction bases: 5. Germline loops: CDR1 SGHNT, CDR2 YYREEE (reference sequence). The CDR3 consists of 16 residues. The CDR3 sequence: CASSLGLAGGRNEQFF. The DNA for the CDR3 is TGTGCCAGCAGCTTGGGGCTAGCGGGAGGGAGGAATGAGCAGTTCTTC.

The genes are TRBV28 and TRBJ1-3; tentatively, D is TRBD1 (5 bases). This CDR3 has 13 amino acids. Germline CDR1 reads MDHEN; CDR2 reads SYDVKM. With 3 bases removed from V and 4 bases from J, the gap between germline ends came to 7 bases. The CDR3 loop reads CASSFGQGNTIYF. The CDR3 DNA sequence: TGTGCCAGCAGTTTTGGACAAGGAAACACCATATATTTT.

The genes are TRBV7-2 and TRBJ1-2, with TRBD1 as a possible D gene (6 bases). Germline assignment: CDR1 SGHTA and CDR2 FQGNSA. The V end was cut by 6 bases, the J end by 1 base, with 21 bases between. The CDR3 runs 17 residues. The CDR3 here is CASSSQGTPSGNYGYTF. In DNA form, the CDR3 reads TGTGCCAGCAGTTCACAAGGGACACCCTCTGGTAACTATGGCTACACCTTC. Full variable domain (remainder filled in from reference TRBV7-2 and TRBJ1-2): GAGVSQSPSNKVTEKGKDVELRCDPISGHTALYWYRQSLGQGLEFLIYFQGNSAPDKSGLPSDRFSAERTGGSVSTLTIQRTQQEDSAVYLCASSSQGTPSGNYGYTFGSGTRLTVV.

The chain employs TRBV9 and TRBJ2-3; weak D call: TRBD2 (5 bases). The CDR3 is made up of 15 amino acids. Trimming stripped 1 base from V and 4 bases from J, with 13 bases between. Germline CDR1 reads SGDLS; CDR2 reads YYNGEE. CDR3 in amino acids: CASSVMSSMPDTQYF. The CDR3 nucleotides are TGTGCCAGCAGCGTAATGTCTAGCATGCCAGATACGCAGTATTTT.

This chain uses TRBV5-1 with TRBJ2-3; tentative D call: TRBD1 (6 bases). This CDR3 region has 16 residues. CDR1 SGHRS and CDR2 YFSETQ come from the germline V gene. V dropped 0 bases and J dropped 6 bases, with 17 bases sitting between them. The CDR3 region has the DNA TGCGCCAGCAGCTTGGTTCCGTTAACCCAGGGGGATACGCAGTATTTT. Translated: CASSLVPLTQGDTQYF.

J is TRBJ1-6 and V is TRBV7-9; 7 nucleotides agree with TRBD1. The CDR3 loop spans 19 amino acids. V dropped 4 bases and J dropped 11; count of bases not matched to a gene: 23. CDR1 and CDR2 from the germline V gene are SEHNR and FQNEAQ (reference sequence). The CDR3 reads CASSSQGVGGRGSLPPLHF. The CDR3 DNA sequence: TGTGCCAGCAGCTCCCAGGGGGTGGGGGGCAGAGGGAGTCTTCCACCCCTCCACTTT.

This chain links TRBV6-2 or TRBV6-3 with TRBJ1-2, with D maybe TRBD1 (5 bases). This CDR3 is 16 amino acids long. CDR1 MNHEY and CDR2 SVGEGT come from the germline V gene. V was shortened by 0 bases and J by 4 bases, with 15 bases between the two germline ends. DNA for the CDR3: TGTGCCAGCAGTTACTCAAGGGGACTAGAACTCTATGGCTACACCTTC. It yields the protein CASSYSRGLELYGYTF.

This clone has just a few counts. CDR3 region: CATSDFSGGGFETQYF. CDR3 DNA: TGTGCCACCAGTGATTTTTCAGGGGGCGGGTTTGAGACCCAGTACTTC. J is TRBJ2-5 and V is TRBV24-1, with 8 bases aligning to TRBD1. Losses at the gene ends were 1 base for V and 5 bases for J; bases not matched to a gene: 8. This CDR3 has 16 amino acids. From germline, CDR1 is KGHDR and CDR2 SFDVKD.

This CDR3 reads CASSLRGQGAMNTEAFF. In nucleotides, the CDR3 is TGTGCCAGCAGCTTAAGAGGACAGGGGGCTATGAACACTGAAGCTTTCTTT. The chain has TRBV7-9 and TRBJ1-1; TRBD1 aligns across 11 bases. Germline V gene sequence: CDR1 SEHNR, CDR2 FQNEAQ (reference sequence). Trimming removed 2 bases from V and 0 bases from J; junction bases left unmatched: 5. The CDR3 has 17 amino acids. The variable domain in full, completed from reference TRBV7-9 and TRBJ1-1, reads DTGVSQNPRHKITKRGQNVTFRCDPISEHNRLYWYRQTLGQGPEFLTYFQNEAQLEKSRLLSDRFSAERPKGSFSTLEIQRTEQGDSAMYLCASSLRGQGAMNTEAFFGQGTRLTVV.

The CDR3 loop reads CASSLASGTQYF. CDR3 sequence (DNA): TGTGCCAGCAGTTTGGCCAGTGGGACCCAGTACTTC. This rearrangement joins TRBV12-3 or TRBV12-4 to TRBJ2-5; D is unresolved. The CDR3 is 12 residues long. The V end lost 3 bases, the J end lost 7 bases, and 9 bases lay between the germline ends.

The CDR3 region is CASSPRREGLGDTQYF. The CDR3, as DNA: TGTGCCAGCAGCCCGAGGAGGGAGGGCCTTGGAGATACGCAGTATTTT. This chain joins TRBV7-9 and TRBJ2-3; 7 bases align to TRBD2. After removal of 5 bases from V and 5 bases from J, the junction contained 13 bases not matched to a gene. The CDR3 is made up of 16 amino acids. Germline CDR1 SEHNR, CDR2 FQNEAQ (reference sequence). Supplemented by reference TRBV7-9 and TRBJ2-3, the full variable domain reads DTGVSQNPRHKITKRGQNVTFRCDPISEHNRLYWYRQTLGQGPEFLTYFQNEAQLEKSRLLSDRFSAERPKGSFSTLEIQRTEQGDSAMYLCASSPRREGLGDTQYFGPGTRLTVL.

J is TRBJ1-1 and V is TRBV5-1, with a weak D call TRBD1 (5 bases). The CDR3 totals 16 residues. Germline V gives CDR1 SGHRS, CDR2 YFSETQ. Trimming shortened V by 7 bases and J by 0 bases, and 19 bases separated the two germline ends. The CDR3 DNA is TGCGCCAGCGCTAGGGGAGGGGCGCAAGTGAACACTGAAGCTTTCTTT. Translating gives CASARGGAQVNTEAFF.